This passage covers 11 T cell receptor beta chains from one sample sequenced in a study of blood T cell repertoires in COVID-19. Clones were read by immunoSEQ multiplex PCR, and TCRdb kept only the in-frame ones, dropping some. The sample includes under 250,000 clones, 85% of them seen just once. The sample consisted of peripheral blood. These receptors all stem from a woman in her sixties or seventies with COVID-19, enrolled during active disease.

This clone turned up a few times. The V gene is TRBV19, the J gene TRBJ2-6; TRBD2 might be the D (5 bases). The CDR3 runs 16 residues. V lost 4 bases to trimming and J lost 0 bases, with 10 bases between them. CDR1 and CDR2 (germline): LNHDA, SQIVND (reference sequence). In DNA, the CDR3 is TGTGCCAGTAGTAGCGGGTTCAACTCTGGGGCCAACGTCCTGACTTTC. Protein sequence: CASSSGFNSGANVLTF.

V usage is TRBV27 and J usage is TRBJ1-2, with D possibly being TRBD1 (5 bases). Germline V gene lookup returns CDR1 MNHEY and CDR2 SMNVEV (reference sequence). The germline V and J ends were trimmed by 3 bases and 5 bases, with 13 bases remaining between them. This CDR3 region has 14 residues. The CDR3 DNA follows: TGTGCCAGCAGTTTTTCGGCAGGGCTATATGGCTACACCTTC. It translates to CASSFSAGLYGYTF.

The chain joins TRBV28 to TRBJ1-5; 9 bases fit TRBD1. The CDR3 runs to 12 residues. J lost 7 bases, V lost 10 bases, and 5 bases had no gene match. Germline-derived CDR1 and CDR2 are MDHEN and SYDVKM. CDR3 residues: CATTGGGQPQHF. The CDR3 DNA is TGTGCCACCACAGGGGGCGGGCAGCCCCAGCATTTT. Drawing the rest from reference TRBV28 and TRBJ1-5, the complete variable domain is DVKVTQSSRYLVKRTGEKVFLECVQDMDHENMFWYRQDPGLGLRLIYFSYDVKMKEKGDIPEGYSVSREKKERFSLILESASTNQTSMYLCATTGGGQPQHFGDGTRLSIL.

V and J are TRBV19 and TRBJ1-2; unclear D gene. Looked up from germline, CDR1 is LNHDA and CDR2 is SQIVND (reference sequence). CDR3 length: 14 amino acids. Between the trimmed V and J ends, which lost 4 bases and 4 bases, there was a span of 13 bases. The CDR3 region is CASSTLGLAYGYTF. CDR3 DNA: TGTGCCAGTAGTACCCTAGGACTGGCCTATGGCTACACCTTC.

The chain is built from TRBV18 and TRBJ1-5; D call uncertain. Looked up from germline, CDR1 is KGHSH and CDR2 is LQKENI. CDR3 length equals 14 residues. V lost 2 bases, J lost 7 bases, and 12 bases lay in between. CDR3: CASSPGVTTQPQHF. The CDR3 DNA reads as TGTGCCAGCTCACCAGGAGTGACGACCCAGCCCCAGCATTTT.

CDR3 protein: CASSRQGFAEAFF. The CDR3 nucleotides are TGTGCCAGCAGCCGACAGGGGTTCGCTGAAGCTTTCTTT. The genes are TRBV6-5 and TRBJ1-1, with 8 positions matching TRBD1. The CDR3 contains 13 residues. Germline V gene data show CDR1 as MNHEY and CDR2 as SVGAGI. V lost 6 bases to trimming and J lost 6 bases; unmatched junction nucleotides: 6.

V is TRBV6-5 and J is TRBJ2-7; weak D call: TRBD2 (6 bases). V was shortened by 7 bases and J by 6 bases, with 13 bases between the two germline ends. The germline gives CDR1 MNHEY, CDR2 SVGAGI. The CDR3 sequence is 12 residues long. The CDR3 nucleotides are TGTGCCAGCATCTCCGGGACTTTCGAGCAGTACTTC. This translates into CASISGTFEQYF.

V and J are TRBV7-3 and TRBJ2-2, with D perhaps TRBD2 (6 bases). V was shortened by 0 bases and J by 1 base, with 9 bases between the two germline ends. Germline loops: CDR1 SGHTA, CDR2 FQGTGA. The CDR3 is 16 residues long. CDR3: CASSLTRDKNTGELFF. DNA of the CDR3: TGTGCCAGCAGCTTAACGCGGGATAAGAACACCGGGGAGCTGTTTTTT.

The chain joins TRBV6-6 to TRBJ1-2; D remains unclear. Germline CDR1 is MNHNY and CDR2 is SVGAGI (reference sequence). The CDR3 runs to 13 residues. Trimming removed 5 bases from V and 9 bases from J, with 16 bases in between. Here the CDR3 reads CASSLTENERYTF. The CDR3, as DNA: TGTGCCAGCAGTCTAACAGAAAACGAACGCTACACCTTC.

The chain carries TRBV18 and TRBJ1-1; perhaps TRBD1 as D (5 bases). The CDR3 consists of 15 residues. CDR1 is KGHSH and CDR2 is LQKENI in the germline V gene. Trimming took 2 bases from V and 3 from J, leaving 13 bases between them. In nucleotides, the CDR3 is TGTGCCAGCTCACCATCTGCGGGGGTAGACACTGAAGCTTTCTTT. Translated: CASSPSAGVDTEAFF.

The rearrangement joins TRBV5-4 to TRBJ2-7; 8 positions match TRBD1. V was pared by 4 bases and J by 2 bases, with 5 bases of the junction left unmatched. Germline values: CDR1 SGHNT, CDR2 YYREEE (reference sequence). The CDR3 has 14 residues. CDR3 nucleotides: TGTGCCAGCAGCCCGGGACAGGCTACCTACGAGCAGTACTTC. Residues: CASSPGQATYEQYF.